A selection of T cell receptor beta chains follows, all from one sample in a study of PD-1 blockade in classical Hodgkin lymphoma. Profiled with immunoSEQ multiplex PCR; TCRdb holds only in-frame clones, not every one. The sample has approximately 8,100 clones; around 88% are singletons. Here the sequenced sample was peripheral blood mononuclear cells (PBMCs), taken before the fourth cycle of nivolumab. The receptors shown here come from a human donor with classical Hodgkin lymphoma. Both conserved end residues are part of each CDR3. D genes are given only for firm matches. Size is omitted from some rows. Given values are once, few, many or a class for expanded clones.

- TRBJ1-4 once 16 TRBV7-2 TGTGCCAGCAGCCCCAAAGCAGGCTCCTTTAATGAAAAACTGTTTTTT CASSPKAGSFNEKLFF
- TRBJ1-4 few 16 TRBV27 TGTGCCAGCAGTTTATCGATGGGGCTATCTAATGAAAAACTGTTTTTT CASSLSMGLSNEKLFF
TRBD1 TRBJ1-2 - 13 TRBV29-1 TGCAGCGTTGATTTGGACAGGGGGAACGGCTACACCTTC CSVDLDRGNGYTF
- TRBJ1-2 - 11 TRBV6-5 TGTGCCAGCTTGGGGGTCGATGGCTACACCTTC CASLGVDGYTF
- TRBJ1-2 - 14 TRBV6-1 TGTGCCAGCATCGTTCTATGGGGGGCGTCGGGCTACACCTTC CASIVLWGASGYTF
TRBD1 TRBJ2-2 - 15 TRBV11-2 TGTGCCAGCAGCGGCCATACAGGGGGGACCGGGGAGCTGTTTTTT CASSGHTGGTGELFF
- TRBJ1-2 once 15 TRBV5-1 TGCGCCAGCAGCACCCGGACGGGAAGCTCTTATGGCTACACCTTC CASSTRTGSSYGYTF
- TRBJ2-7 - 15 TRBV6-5 TGTGCCAGCACCCACGACCCGGGACAAGGATACGAGCAGTACTTC CASTHDPGQGYEQYF
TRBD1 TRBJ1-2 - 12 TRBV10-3 TGTGCCATCCCGGGACAGTACTATGGCTACACCTTC CAIPGQYYGYTF
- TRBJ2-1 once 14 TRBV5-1 TGCGCCAGCAGCCTCCGGTGGTCAAACAATGAGCAGTTCTTC CASSLRWSNNEQFF
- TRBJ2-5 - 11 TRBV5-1 TGCGCCAGCAGCTTGGAGGAGACCCAGTACTTC CASSLEETQYF
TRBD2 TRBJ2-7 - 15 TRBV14 TGTGCCAGCAGCCGAAGAGCGGGAGGGGACTACGAGCAGTACTTC CASSRRAGGDYEQYF
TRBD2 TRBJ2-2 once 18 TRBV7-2 TGTGCCAGCAGCCCCACTAGCGGGAGGGCCTGGAACACCGGGGAGCTGTTTTTT CASSPTSGRAWNTGELFF
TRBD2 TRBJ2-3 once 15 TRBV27 TGTGCCAGCACTATAGGGACTAGCGGAACAGATACGCAGTATTTT CASTIGTSGTDTQYF
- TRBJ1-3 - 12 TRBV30 TGTGCCTGGAGTGGACAGCGAAACACCATATATTTT CAWSGQRNTIYF
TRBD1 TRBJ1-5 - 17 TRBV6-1 TGTGCCAGCAGTGGGACAGGGTGGAACAGGGGGGATCAGCCCCAGCATTTT CASSGTGWNRGDQPQHF
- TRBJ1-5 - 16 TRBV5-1 TGCGCCAGCAGCTTGTCCCCGGCGGGGGGCCTTCAGCCCCAGCATTTT CASSLSPAGGLQPQHF
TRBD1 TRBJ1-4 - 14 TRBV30 TGTGCCTGGAAAGCTGGCAGGGGGATTGAAAAACTGTTTTTT CAWKAGRGIEKLFF
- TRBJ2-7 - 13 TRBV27 TGTGCCAGCAGTTCCCTATCCAGCTACGAGCAGTACTTC CASSSLSSYEQYF
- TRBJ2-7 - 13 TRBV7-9 TGTGCCAGCCGGCCCCCACTCGACTACGAGCAGTACTTC CASRPPLDYEQYF
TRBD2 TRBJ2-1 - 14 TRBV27 TGTGCCAGCTCTACTAGCGGGAGTGGGAAGGAGCAGTTCTTC CASSTSGSGKEQFF
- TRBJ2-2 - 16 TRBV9 TGTGCCAGCAGCCCCCGGATGGGGGCTGGGCCCGGGGAGCTGTTTTTT CASSPRMGAGPGELFF
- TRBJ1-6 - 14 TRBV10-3 TGTGCCATTACCGGGACGGTTGACTATTCACCCCTCCACTTT CAITGTVDYSPLHF
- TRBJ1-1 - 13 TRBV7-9 TGTGCCAGCACCCCCGCGGTGAACACTGAAGCTTTCTTT CASTPAVNTEAFF
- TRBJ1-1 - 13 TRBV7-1 TGTGCCAGCAGCACCTCACAGGGAGCTGAAGCTTTCTTT CASSTSQGAEAFF
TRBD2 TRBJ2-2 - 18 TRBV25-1 TGTGCCAGCAGTGACCCCCGGAGCGCGGGAGGGCCCGCCGGGGAGCTGTTTTTT CASSDPRSAGGPAGELFF
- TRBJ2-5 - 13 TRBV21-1 TGTGCCAGCAGCTGCTGCCTGGCGCAGACCCAGTACTTC CASSCCLAQTQYF
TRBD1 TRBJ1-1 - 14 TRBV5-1 TGCGCCAGCAGCACTGTGGGGAGGGACAGAGAAGCTTTCTTT CASSTVGRDREAFF
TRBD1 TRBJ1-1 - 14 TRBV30 TGTGCCTGGAGTTGGGGCAGGGGGCAAGGTGAAGCTTTCTTT CAWSWGRGQGEAFF
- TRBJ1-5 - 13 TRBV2 TGTGCCAGCAATAGGGGGGCGGGACAGCCCCAGCATTTT CASNRGAGQPQHF
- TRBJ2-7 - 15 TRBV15 TGTGCCACCAGCAGAGATTCGGAAAGTCCCTACGAGCAGTACTTC CATSRDSESPYEQYF
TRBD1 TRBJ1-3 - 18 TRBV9 TGTGCCAGCAGCGTAGGCTTTGTCCGGGACAGCTCTGGAAACACCATATATTTT CASSVGFVRDSSGNTIYF
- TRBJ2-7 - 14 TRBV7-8 TGTGCCAGCTCTAGCGTGTCGCTTGGGTACGAGCAGTACTTC CASSSVSLGYEQYF
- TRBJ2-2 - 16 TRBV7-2 TGTGCCAGCGGCCGACAGTTAGGGGCCAGAACCGGGGAGCTGTTTTTT CASGRQLGARTGELFF
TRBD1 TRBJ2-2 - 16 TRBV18 TGTGCCAGCTCACCGGGACAGGGGCCAAACACCGGGGAGCTGTTTTTT CASSPGQGPNTGELFF
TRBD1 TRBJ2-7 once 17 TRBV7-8 TGTGCCAGCAGCTTACAAGGGGGCCCCTTCTCCCTCTACGAGCAGTACTTC CASSLQGGPFSLYEQYF